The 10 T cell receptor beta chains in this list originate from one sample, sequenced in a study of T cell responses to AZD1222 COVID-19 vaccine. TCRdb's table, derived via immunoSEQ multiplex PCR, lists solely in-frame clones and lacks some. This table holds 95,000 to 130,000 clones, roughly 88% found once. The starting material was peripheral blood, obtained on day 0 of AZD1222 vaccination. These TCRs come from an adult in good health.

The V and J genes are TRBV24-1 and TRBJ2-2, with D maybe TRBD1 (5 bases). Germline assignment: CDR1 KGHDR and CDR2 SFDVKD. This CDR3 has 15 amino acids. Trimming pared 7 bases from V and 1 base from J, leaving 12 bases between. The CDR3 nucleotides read TGTGCCACCAGCTCCAGGGTTATGAACACCGGGGAGCTGTTTTTT. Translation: CATSSRVMNTGELFF.

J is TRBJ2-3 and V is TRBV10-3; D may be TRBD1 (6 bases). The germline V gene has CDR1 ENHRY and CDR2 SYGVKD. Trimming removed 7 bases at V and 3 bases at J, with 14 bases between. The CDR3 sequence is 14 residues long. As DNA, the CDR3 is TGTGCCATCACCGAAGGGGGAATTACAGATACGCAGTATTTT. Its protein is CAITEGGITDTQYF.

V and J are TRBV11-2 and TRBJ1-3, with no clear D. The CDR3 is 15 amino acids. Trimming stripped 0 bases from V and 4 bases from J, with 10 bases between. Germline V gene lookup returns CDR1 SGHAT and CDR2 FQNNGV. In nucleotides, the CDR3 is TGTGCCAGCAGCTTAGACCAGGTACCCGGAAACACCATATATTTT. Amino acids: CASSLDQVPGNTIYF.

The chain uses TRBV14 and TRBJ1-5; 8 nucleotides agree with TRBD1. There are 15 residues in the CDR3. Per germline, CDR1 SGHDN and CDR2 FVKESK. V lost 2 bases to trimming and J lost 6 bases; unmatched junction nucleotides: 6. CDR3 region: CASSQPRQGSQPQHF. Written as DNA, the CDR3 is TGTGCCAGCAGCCAACCCAGACAGGGGAGTCAGCCCCAGCATTTT.

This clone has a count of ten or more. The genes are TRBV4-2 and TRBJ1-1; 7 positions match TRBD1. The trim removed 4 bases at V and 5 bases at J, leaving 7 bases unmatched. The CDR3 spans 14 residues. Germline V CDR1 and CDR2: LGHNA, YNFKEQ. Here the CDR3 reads CASSPKTGRTEAFF. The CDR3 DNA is TGTGCCAGCAGCCCTAAGACAGGGAGGACTGAAGCTTTCTTT.

The CDR3 DNA is TGCAGCGGACAGGGCAAGAATACTGAAGCTTTCTTT. Translated, it gives CSGQGKNTEAFF. The rearrangement joins TRBV29-1 to TRBJ1-1, with TRBD1 matching over 7 bases. Trimming took 7 bases from V and 5 from J; bases not matched to a gene: 7. The CDR3 extends over 12 amino acids. The germline V gene encodes CDR1 SQVTM and CDR2 ANQGSEA.

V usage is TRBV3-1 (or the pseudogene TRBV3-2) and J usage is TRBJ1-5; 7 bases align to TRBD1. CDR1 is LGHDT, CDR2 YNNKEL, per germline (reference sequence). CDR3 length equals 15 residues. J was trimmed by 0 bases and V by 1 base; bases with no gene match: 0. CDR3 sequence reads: CASSQGQGSNQPQHF. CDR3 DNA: TGTGCCAGCAGCCAAGGACAGGGTAGCAATCAGCCCCAGCATTTT.

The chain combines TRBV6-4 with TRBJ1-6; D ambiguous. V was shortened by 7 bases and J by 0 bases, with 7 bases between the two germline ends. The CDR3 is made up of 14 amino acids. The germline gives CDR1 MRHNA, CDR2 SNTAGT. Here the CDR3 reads CASTHYSYNSPLHF. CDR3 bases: TGTGCCAGCACGCACTACTCCTATAATTCACCCCTCCACTTT.

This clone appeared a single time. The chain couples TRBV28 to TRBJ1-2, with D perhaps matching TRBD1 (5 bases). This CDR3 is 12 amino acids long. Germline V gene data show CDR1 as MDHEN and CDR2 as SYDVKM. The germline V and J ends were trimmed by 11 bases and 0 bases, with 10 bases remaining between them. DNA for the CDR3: TGTGCCGTGGCCAGGGCTAACTATGGCTACACCTTC. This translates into CAVARANYGYTF.

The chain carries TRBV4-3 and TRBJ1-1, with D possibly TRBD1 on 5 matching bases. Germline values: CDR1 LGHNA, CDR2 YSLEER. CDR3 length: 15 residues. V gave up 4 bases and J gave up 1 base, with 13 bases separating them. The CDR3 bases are TGCGCCAGCAGCCGGGGACGCGGTGGGAACACTGAAGCTTTCTTT. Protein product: CASSRGRGGNTEAFF.